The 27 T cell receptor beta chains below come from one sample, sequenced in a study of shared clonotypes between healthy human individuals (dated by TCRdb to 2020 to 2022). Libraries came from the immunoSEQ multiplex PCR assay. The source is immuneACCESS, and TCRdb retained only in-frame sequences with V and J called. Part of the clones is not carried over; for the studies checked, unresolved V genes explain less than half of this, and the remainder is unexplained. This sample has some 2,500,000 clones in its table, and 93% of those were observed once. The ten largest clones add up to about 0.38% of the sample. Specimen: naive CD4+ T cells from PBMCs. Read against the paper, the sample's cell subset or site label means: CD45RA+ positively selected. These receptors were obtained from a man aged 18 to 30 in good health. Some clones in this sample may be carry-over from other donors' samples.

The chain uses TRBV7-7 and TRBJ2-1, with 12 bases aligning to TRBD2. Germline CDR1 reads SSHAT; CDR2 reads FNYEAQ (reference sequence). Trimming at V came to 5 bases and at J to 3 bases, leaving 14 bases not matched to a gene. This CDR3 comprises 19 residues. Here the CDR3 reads CASSRKTSGSVVFYNEQFF. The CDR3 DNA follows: TGTGCCAGCAGCCGCAAGACTAGCGGGAGTGTTGTTTTCTACAATGAGCAGTTCTTC.

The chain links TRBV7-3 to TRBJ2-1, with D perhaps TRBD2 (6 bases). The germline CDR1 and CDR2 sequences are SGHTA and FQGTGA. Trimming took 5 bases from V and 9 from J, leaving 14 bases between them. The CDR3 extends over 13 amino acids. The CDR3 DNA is TGTGCCAGCAGCCTACTTAGCGGCGGTGAGCAGTTCTTC. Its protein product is CASSLLSGGEQFF. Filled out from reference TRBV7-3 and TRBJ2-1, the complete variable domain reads GAGVSQTPSNKVTEKGKYVELRCDPISGHTALYWYRQSLGQGPEFLIYFQGTGAADDSGLPNDRFFAVRPEGSVSTLKIQRTERGDSAVYLCASSLLSGGEQFFGPGTRLTVL.

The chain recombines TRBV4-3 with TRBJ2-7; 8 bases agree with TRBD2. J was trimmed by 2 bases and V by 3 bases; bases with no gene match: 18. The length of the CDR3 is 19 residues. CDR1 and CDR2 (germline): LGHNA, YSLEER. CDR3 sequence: CASSQKYSTSENFPYEQYF. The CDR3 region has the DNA TGCGCCAGCAGCCAGAAGTATTCGACTAGCGAGAATTTTCCCTACGAGCAGTACTTC.

The CDR3 loop reads CASSLISDREYEQYF. The CDR3 DNA sequence: TGTGCCAGCAGCTTAATTTCGGACAGAGAGTACGAGCAGTACTTC. The chain links TRBV7-6 to TRBJ2-7, with TRBD1 as a possible D gene (6 bases). This CDR3 is 15 amino acids long. Between the trimmed V and J ends, which lost 2 bases and 4 bases, there was a span of 15 bases. From germline, CDR1 is SGHVS and CDR2 FNYEAQ. The full variable domain, in which reference TRBV7-6 and TRBJ2-7 provide the parts outside the CDR3, is GAGVSQSPRYKVTKRGQDVALRCDPISGHVSLYWYRQALGQGPEFLTYFNYEAQQDKSGLPNDRFSAERPEGSISTLTIQRTEQRDSAMYRCASSLISDREYEQYFGPGTRLTVT.

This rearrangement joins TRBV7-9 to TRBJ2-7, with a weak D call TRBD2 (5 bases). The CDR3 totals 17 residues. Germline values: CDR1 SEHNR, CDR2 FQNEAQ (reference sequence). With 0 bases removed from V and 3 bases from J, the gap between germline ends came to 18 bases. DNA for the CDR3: TGTGCCAGCAGCTTAGCCCCCCCGGGGTACTCCGACTACGAGCAGTACTTC. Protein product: CASSLAPPGYSDYEQYF.

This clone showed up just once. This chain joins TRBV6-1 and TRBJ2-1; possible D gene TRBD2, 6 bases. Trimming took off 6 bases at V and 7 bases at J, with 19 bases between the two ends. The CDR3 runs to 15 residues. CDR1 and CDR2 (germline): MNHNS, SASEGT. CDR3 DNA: TGTGCCAGCAGATTAGCGGCGTCCGGAGCTAATGAGCAGTTCTTC. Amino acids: CASRLAASGANEQFF.

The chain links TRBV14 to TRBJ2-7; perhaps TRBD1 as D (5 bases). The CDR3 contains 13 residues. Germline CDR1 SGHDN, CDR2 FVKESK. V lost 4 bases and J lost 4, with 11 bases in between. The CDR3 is CASSLGVPYEQYF. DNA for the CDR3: TGTGCCAGCAGCCTAGGGGTCCCTTACGAGCAGTACTTC. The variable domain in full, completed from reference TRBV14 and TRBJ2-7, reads EAGVTQFPSHSVIEKGQTVTLRCDPISGHDNLYWYRRVMGKEIKFLLHFVKESKQDESGMPNNRFLAERTGGTYSTLKVQPAELEDSGVYFCASSLGVPYEQYFGPGTRLTVT.

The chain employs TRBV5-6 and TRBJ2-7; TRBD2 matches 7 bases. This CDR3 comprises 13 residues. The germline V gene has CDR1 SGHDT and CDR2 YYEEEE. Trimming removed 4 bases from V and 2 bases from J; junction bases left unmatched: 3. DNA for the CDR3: TGTGCCAGCAGCCAAGGGAGGGCCTACGAGCAGTACTTC. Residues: CASSQGRAYEQYF.

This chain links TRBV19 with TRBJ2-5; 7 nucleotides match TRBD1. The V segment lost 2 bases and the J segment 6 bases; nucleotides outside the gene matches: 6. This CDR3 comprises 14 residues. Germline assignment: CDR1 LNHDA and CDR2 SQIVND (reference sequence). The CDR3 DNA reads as TGTGCCAGTAGTATACCGGGACAGCGGCAGACCCAGTACTTC. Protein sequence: CASSIPGQRQTQYF.

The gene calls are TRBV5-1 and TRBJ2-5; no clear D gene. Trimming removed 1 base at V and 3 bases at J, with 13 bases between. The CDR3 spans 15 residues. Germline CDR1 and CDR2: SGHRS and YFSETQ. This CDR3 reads CASSLWAGEEETQYF. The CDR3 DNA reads TGCGCCAGCAGCTTGTGGGCAGGAGAAGAAGAGACCCAGTACTTC.

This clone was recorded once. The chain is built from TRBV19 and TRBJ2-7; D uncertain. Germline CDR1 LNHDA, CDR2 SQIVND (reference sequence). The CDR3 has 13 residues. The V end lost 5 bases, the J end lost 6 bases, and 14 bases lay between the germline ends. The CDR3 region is CASSPSRLGEQYF. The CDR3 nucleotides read TGTGCCAGTAGTCCATCAAGGCTCGGCGAGCAGTACTTC.

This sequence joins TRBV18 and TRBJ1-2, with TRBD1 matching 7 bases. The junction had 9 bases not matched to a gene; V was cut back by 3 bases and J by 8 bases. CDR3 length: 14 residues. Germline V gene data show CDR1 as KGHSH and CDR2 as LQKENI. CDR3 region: CASSPTTGDNGYTF. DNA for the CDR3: TGTGCCAGCTCACCGACTACAGGGGACAACGGCTACACCTTC.

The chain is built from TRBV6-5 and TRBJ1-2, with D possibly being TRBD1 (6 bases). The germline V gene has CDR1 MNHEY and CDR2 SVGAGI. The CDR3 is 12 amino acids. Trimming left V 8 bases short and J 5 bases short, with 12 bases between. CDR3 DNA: TGTGCCAGCCGTGTGGGGGCGTATGGCTACACCTTC. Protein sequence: CASRVGAYGYTF.

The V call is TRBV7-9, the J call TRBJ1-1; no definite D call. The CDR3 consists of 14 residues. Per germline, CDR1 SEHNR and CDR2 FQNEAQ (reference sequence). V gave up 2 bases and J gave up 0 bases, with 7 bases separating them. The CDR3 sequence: CASSLRAVNTEAFF. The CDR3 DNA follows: TGTGCCAGCAGCTTACGGGCTGTGAACACTGAAGCTTTCTTT.

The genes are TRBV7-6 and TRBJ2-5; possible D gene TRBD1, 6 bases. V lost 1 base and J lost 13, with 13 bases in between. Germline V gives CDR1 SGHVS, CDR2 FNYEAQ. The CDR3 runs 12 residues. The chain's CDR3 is CASSLVGTQMYF. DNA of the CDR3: TGTGCCAGCAGCTTAGTGGGGACACAGATGTACTTC.

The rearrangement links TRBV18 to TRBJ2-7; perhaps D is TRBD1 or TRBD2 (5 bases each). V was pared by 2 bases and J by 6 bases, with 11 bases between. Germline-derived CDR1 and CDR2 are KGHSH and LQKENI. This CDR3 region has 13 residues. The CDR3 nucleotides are TGTGCCAGCTCACCAGGGGCTAGCAGCGAGCAGTACTTC. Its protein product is CASSPGASSEQYF.

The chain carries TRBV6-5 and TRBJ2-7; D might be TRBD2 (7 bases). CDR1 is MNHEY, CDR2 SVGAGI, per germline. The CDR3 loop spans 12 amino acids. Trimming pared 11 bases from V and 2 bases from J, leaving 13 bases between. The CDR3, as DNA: TGTGCCGTCCGGGGGGCGGCCTACGAGCAGTACTTC. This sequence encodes CAVRGAAYEQYF.

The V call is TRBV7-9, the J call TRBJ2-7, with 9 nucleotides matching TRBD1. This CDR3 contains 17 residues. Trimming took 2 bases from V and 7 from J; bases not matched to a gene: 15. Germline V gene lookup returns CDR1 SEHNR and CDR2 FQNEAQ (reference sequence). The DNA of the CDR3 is TGTGCCAGCAGCTTATCGGGGGACAGGGCCTTTTTTTTGGAGCAGTACTTC. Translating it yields CASSLSGDRAFFLEQYF.

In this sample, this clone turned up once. Here the CDR3 reads CASSQGVGTSTDTQYF. In DNA form, the CDR3 reads TGTGCCAGCAGCCAGGGTGTCGGGACTAGCACAGATACGCAGTATTTT. The chain uses TRBV9 and TRBJ2-3; possible D gene TRBD2, 6 bases. V lost 4 bases to trimming and J lost 0 bases, with 15 bases between them. CDR3 length equals 16 residues. CDR1 is SGDLS and CDR2 is YYNGEE in the germline V gene.

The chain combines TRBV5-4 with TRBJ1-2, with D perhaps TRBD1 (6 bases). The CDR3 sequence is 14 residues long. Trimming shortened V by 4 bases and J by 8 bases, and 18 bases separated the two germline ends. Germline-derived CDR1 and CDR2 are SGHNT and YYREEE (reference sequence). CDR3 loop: CASSPGGGKWGYTF. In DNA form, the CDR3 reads TGTGCCAGCAGCCCAGGTGGGGGCAAATGGGGCTACACCTTC.

The CDR3: CLRVGTGSGEEYGYTF. CDR3 sequence (DNA): TGTCTCCGCGTGGGAACAGGATCGGGAGAGGAGTATGGCTACACCTTC. The chain combines TRBV10-3 with TRBJ1-2; a possible D gene is TRBD1 (5 bases). Germline assignment: CDR1 ENHRY and CDR2 SYGVKD. CDR3 size: 16 residues.

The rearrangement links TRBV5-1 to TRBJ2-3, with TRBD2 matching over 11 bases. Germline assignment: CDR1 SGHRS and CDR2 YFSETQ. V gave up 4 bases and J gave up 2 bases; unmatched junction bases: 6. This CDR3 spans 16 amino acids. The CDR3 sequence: CASSPRGLADTDTQYF. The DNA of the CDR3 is TGCGCCAGCAGCCCCCGGGGACTAGCGGACACAGATACGCAGTATTTT.

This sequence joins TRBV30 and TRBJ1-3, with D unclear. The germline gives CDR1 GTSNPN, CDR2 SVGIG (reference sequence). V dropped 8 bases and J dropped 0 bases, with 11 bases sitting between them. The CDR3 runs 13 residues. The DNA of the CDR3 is TGTGCCCAAGGAGGGAACTCTGGAAACACCATATATTTT. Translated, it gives CAQGGNSGNTIYF. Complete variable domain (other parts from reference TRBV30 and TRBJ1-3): SQTIHQWPATLVQPVGSPLSLECTVEGTSNPNLYWYRQAAGRGLQLLFYSVGIGQISSEVPQNLSASRPQDRQFILSSKKLLLSDSGFYLCAQGGNSGNTIYFGEGSWLTVV.

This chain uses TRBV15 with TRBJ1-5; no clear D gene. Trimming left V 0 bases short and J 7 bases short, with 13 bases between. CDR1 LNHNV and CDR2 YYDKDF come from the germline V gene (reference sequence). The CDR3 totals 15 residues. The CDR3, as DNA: TGTGCCACCAGCAGAGATAGGCAGGCTTTACAGCCCCAGCATTTT. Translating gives CATSRDRQALQPQHF.

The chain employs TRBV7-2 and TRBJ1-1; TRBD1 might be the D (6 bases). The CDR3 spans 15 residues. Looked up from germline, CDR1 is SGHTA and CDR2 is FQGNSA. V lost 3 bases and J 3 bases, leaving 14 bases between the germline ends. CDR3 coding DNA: TGTGCCAGCAGCTTGGAAAGGACAGCCGACACTGAAGCTTTCTTT. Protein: CASSLERTADTEAFF.

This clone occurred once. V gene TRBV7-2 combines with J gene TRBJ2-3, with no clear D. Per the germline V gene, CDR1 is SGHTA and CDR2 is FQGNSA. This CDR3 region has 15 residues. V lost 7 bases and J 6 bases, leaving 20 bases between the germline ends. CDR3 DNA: TGTGCCAGCACCCCGGGCCGAGCCGTTTCGGATACGCAGTATTTT. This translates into CASTPGRAVSDTQYF.

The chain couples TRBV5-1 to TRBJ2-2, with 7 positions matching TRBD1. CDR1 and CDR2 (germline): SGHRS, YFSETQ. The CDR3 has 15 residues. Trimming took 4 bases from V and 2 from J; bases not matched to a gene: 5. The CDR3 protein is CASSIRDSNTGELFF. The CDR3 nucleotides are TGCGCCAGCAGCATCCGGGACAGTAACACCGGGGAGCTGTTTTTT.